A selection of T cell receptor beta chains follows, all from one sample in a study of CD8 T cells in ankylosing spondylitis. Each CDR3 protein is one row after TCRdb ran MiXCR on the 5' RACE reads. The sample includes a few hundred thousand distinct CDR3 sequences, roughly a tenth of them seen just once. Sequenced: blood, either unsorted or a sorted T cell fraction (not recorded which). The receptors derive from a male donor with ankylosing spondylitis or in good health (not recorded which). Both conserved end residues are part of each CDR3. The order of the fields is clone size, J gene, D gene, V gene, CDR3 protein, CDR3 DNA. The D gene is left open where the match is weak. Clone sizes are given selectively: once, few, many, or a class where the clone is expanded.

clone size: many; J gene: TRBJ1-5; D gene: TRBD1; V gene: TRBV19; CDR3 protein: CASAGTGGNQPQHF; CDR3 DNA: TGTGCCAGTGCCGGGACAGGGGGGAATCAGCCCCAGCATTTT
clone size: .; J gene: TRBJ2-1; D gene: .; V gene: TRBV7-9; CDR3 protein: CASSLGGASWSNEQFF; CDR3 DNA: TGTGCCAGCAGCTTAGGAGGGGCCAGCTGGTCGAATGAGCAGTTCTTC
clone size: many; J gene: TRBJ1-1; D gene: .; V gene: TRBV12-3/TRBV12-4; CDR3 protein: CASSRRVDTVRAFF; CDR3 DNA: TGTGCCAGCAGTCGCCGCGTGGATACGGTGCGGGCTTTCTTT
clone size: many; J gene: TRBJ1-1; D gene: .; V gene: TRBV5-1; CDR3 protein: CASRNFSLNTEAFF; CDR3 DNA: TGCGCCAGCAGAAACTTTAGTCTGAACACTGAAGCTTTCTTT
clone size: few; J gene: TRBJ2-7; D gene: TRBD1; V gene: TRBV6-1; CDR3 protein: CASRQDRGSYEQYF; CDR3 DNA: TGTGCCAGCAGACAGGACAGGGGAAGCTACGAGCAGTACTTC
clone size: .; J gene: TRBJ2-2; D gene: .; V gene: TRBV9; CDR3 protein: CASSVGVAGRAGELFF; CDR3 DNA: TGTGCCAGCAGCGTAGGAGTTGCGGGTCGGGCCGGGGAGCTGTTTTTT
clone size: few; J gene: TRBJ1-2; D gene: .; V gene: TRBV5-6; CDR3 protein: CASSAPGFGYTF; CDR3 DNA: TGTGCCAGCAGCGCCCCGGGATTCGGCTACACCTTC
clone size: .; J gene: TRBJ2-3; D gene: .; V gene: TRBV27; CDR3 protein: CASSLQGQLAPDTLYF; CDR3 DNA: TGTGCCAGCAGTTTACAGGGGCAGCTGGCTCCAGATACGCTGTATTTT
clone size: many; J gene: TRBJ2-1; D gene: .; V gene: TRBV4-1; CDR3 protein: CASSQEAGRNEQFF; CDR3 DNA: TGCGCCAGCAGCCAAGAGGCAGGGCGGAATGAGCAGTTCTTC
clone size: many; J gene: TRBJ2-3; D gene: .; V gene: TRBV5-1; CDR3 protein: CASFRAVEADTQYF; CDR3 DNA: TGCGCCAGCTTCAGGGCGGTGGAGGCAGATACGCAGTATTTT
clone size: .; J gene: TRBJ1-2; D gene: .; V gene: TRBV4-2; CDR3 protein: CASSQVVAGPNYGYTF; CDR3 DNA: TGTGCCAGCAGCCAAGTGGTAGCAGGCCCAAACTATGGCTACACCTTC
clone size: many; J gene: TRBJ2-3; D gene: .; V gene: TRBV5-1; CDR3 protein: CASSPASSTDTQYF; CDR3 DNA: TGCGCCAGCAGCCCGGCCTCCTCCACAGATACGCAGTATTTT
clone size: few; J gene: TRBJ1-5; D gene: .; V gene: TRBV30; CDR3 protein: CAYQGSSNQPQHF; CDR3 DNA: TGTGCCTACCAGGGATCGAGCAATCAGCCCCAGCATTTT
clone size: many; J gene: TRBJ1-4; D gene: .; V gene: TRBV11-2; CDR3 protein: CASSLNSNEKLFF; CDR3 DNA: TGTGCCAGCAGCTTAAATTCGAATGAAAAACTGTTTTTT
clone size: .; J gene: TRBJ1-5; D gene: .; V gene: TRBV27; CDR3 protein: CASSKDSLYTQHF; CDR3 DNA: TGTGCCAGCAGTAAGGACTCCCTTTATACGCAGCATTTT
clone size: few; J gene: TRBJ1-4; D gene: .; V gene: TRBV29-1; CDR3 protein: CSVEGNEKLFF; CDR3 DNA: TGCAGCGTTGAGGGTAATGAAAAACTGTTTTTT
clone size: many; J gene: TRBJ2-1; D gene: .; V gene: TRBV5-1; CDR3 protein: CASSLDITYNEQFF; CDR3 DNA: TGCGCCAGCAGCTTGGACATAACCTACAATGAGCAGTTCTTC
clone size: many; J gene: TRBJ1-2; D gene: .; V gene: TRBV7-2; CDR3 protein: CATRGTSDVYGYTF; CDR3 DNA: TGTGCCACTAGGGGCACATCGGACGTATATGGCTACACCTTC
clone size: many; J gene: TRBJ2-7; D gene: .; V gene: TRBV21-1; CDR3 protein: CATLGDEQYF; CDR3 DNA: TGTGCCACCCTCGGGGACGAGCAGTACTTC
clone size: many; J gene: TRBJ2-1; D gene: TRBD2; V gene: TRBV5-1; CDR3 protein: CASSLPWSSGEGEQFF; CDR3 DNA: TGCGCCAGCAGCTTGCCCTGGAGTAGCGGGGAGGGTGAGCAGTTCTTC
clone size: .; J gene: TRBJ1-4; D gene: TRBD1; V gene: TRBV2; CDR3 protein: CASSKNRGVNEKLFF; CDR3 DNA: TGTGCCAGCAGTAAAAACAGGGGCGTAAATGAAAAACTGTTTTTT
clone size: few; J gene: TRBJ2-5; D gene: TRBD2; V gene: TRBV20-1; CDR3 protein: CSAREAGVRETQYF; CDR3 DNA: TGCAGTGCCAGAGAGGCGGGGGTAAGAGAGACCCAGTACTTC
clone size: many; J gene: TRBJ1-4; D gene: .; V gene: TRBV6-2/TRBV6-3; CDR3 protein: CASGGGAEEKLFF; CDR3 DNA: TGTGCCAGCGGGGGGGGCGCTGAAGAAAAACTGTTTTTT
clone size: few; J gene: TRBJ1-2; D gene: .; V gene: TRBV29-1; CDR3 protein: CSALTRSDYGYTF; CDR3 DNA: TGCAGCGCCTTGACACGCTCGGACTATGGCTACACCTTC
clone size: many; J gene: TRBJ1-1; D gene: .; V gene: TRBV6-5; CDR3 protein: CASSYSLGFEAFF; CDR3 DNA: TGTGCCAGCAGTTACTCGTTGGGGTTTGAAGCTTTCTTT
clone size: many; J gene: TRBJ1-2; D gene: .; V gene: TRBV6-1; CDR3 protein: CASSSPDTYGYTF; CDR3 DNA: TGTGCCAGCAGCTCTCCCGATACCTATGGCTACACCTTC
clone size: many; J gene: TRBJ2-3; D gene: .; V gene: TRBV29-1; CDR3 protein: CSVVESHTQYF; CDR3 DNA: TGCAGCGTTGTTGAAAGCCATACGCAGTATTTT
clone size: many; J gene: TRBJ1-5; D gene: TRBD1; V gene: TRBV20-1; CDR3 protein: CSAPGQGALDQPQHF; CDR3 DNA: TGCAGTGCCCCGGGACAGGGGGCCCTCGATCAGCCCCAGCATTTT
clone size: few; J gene: TRBJ2-7; D gene: .; V gene: TRBV7-2; CDR3 protein: CASSLDTVEQYF; CDR3 DNA: TGTGCCAGCAGCTTAGATACGGTCGAGCAGTACTTC
clone size: many; J gene: TRBJ2-2; D gene: .; V gene: TRBV20-1; CDR3 protein: CSAPGPNRSSGELFF; CDR3 DNA: TGCAGTGCTCCTGGGCCCAACCGAAGCAGCGGGGAGCTGTTTTTT
clone size: few; J gene: TRBJ2-7; D gene: TRBD2; V gene: TRBV7-2; CDR3 protein: CASSSTSGLYEQYF; CDR3 DNA: TGTGCCAGCAGCTCGACTAGCGGACTCTACGAGCAGTACTTC
clone size: .; J gene: TRBJ2-4; D gene: TRBD1; V gene: TRBV29-1; CDR3 protein: CSVTRGNKNIQYF; CDR3 DNA: TGCAGCGTTACCAGGGGGAACAAAAACATTCAGTACTTC
clone size: .; J gene: TRBJ1-6; D gene: .; V gene: TRBV29-1; CDR3 protein: CSAETGPGSPLHF; CDR3 DNA: TGCAGCGCCGAGACAGGCCCGGGTTCACCCCTCCACTTT
clone size: many; J gene: TRBJ2-3; D gene: .; V gene: TRBV3-1; CDR3 protein: CASSVGGTSTDTQYF; CDR3 DNA: TGTGCCAGTTCGGTAGGGGGAACTAGCACAGATACGCAGTATTTT
clone size: few; J gene: TRBJ2-1; D gene: .; V gene: TRBV20-1; CDR3 protein: CSATEEITFF; CDR3 DNA: TGCAGTGCTACCGAGGAGATCACGTTCTTC
clone size: .; J gene: TRBJ2-2; D gene: .; V gene: TRBV5-1; CDR3 protein: CASSLDVRNTGELFF; CDR3 DNA: TGCGCCAGCAGCTTGGACGTACGGAACACCGGGGAGCTGTTTTTT
clone size: .; J gene: TRBJ2-1; D gene: .; V gene: TRBV6-1; CDR3 protein: CASRDPPLWNEQFF; CDR3 DNA: TGTGCCAGCAGGGACCCCCCACTTTGGAATGAGCAGTTCTTC